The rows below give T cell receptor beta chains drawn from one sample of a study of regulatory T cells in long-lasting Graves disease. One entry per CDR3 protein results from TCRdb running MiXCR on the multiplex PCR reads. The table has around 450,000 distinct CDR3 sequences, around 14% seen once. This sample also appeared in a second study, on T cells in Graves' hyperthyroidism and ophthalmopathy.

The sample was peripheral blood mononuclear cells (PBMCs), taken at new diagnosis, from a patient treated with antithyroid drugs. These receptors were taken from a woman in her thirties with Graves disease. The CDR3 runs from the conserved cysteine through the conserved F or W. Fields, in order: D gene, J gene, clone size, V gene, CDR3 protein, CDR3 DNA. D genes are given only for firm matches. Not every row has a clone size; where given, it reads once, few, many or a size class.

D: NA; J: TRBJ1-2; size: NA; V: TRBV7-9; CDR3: CASSLRAEPHYGYTF; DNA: TGTGCCAGCAGCCTCCGGGCCGAGCCCCACTATGGCTACACCTTC
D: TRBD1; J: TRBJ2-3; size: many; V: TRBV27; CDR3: CASSLLGTEQYF; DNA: TGTGCCAGCAGTTTATTGGGGACAGAGCAGTATTTT
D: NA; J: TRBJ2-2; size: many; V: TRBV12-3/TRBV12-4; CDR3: CASSLSGRREPNTGELFF; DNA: TGTGCCAGCAGTTTATCGGGGAGGCGGGAACCGAACACCGGGGAGCTGTTTTTT
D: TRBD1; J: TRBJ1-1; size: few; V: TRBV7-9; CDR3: CASSPTGQGGSPEAFF; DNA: TGTGCCAGCAGCCCTACCGGACAGGGAGGGAGTCCTGAAGCTTTCTTT
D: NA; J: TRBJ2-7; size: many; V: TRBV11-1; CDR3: CASSVQGWSYEQYF; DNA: TGTGCCAGCAGCGTCCAGGGGTGGTCCTACGAGCAGTACTTC
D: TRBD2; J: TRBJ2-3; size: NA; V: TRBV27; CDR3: CASSLWTSGAIAQYF; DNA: TGTGCCAGCAGTTTATGGACTAGCGGGGCTATCGCGCAGTATTTT
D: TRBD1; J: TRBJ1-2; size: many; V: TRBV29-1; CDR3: CSDTLGQGNGYTF; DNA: TGCAGCGACACCCTTGGACAGGGGAATGGCTACACCTTC
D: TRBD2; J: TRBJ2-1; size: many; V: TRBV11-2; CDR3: CASSLAGGLDAEQFF; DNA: TGTGCCAGCAGCTTAGCGGGAGGGCTTGATGCTGAGCAGTTCTTC
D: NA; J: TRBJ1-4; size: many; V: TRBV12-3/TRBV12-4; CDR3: CASSPRGRPTNEKLFF; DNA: TGTGCCAGCAGTCCCCGTGGGAGGCCAACTAATGAAAAACTGTTTTTT
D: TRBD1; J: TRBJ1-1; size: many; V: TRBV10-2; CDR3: CASSEATGVNTEAFF; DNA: TGCGCCAGCAGTGAGGCGACAGGGGTGAACACTGAAGCTTTCTTT
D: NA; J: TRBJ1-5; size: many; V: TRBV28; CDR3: CASSLWAGSRGNQPQHF; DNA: TGTGCCAGCAGTTTATGGGCAGGGAGTAGGGGCAATCAGCCCCAGCATTTT
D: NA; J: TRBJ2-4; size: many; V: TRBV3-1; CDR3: CASSQDHPAELAKNIQYF; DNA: TGTGCCAGCAGCCAAGATCACCCAGCGGAGCTAGCCAAAAACATTCAGTACTTC
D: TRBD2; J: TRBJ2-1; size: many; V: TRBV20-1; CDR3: CSAINGGYNEQFF; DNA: TGCAGTGCTATCAACGGGGGGTACAATGAGCAGTTCTTC
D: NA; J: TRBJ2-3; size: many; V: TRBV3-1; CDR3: CASSQESQDTQYF; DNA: TGTGCCAGCAGCCAAGAATCTCAAGATACGCAGTATTTT
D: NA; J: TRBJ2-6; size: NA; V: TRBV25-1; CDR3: CASSIGANVLTF; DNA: TGTGCCAGCAGTATTGGGGCCAACGTCCTGACTTTC
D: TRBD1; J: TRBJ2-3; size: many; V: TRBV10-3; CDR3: CAISATGFYTDTQYF; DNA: TGTGCCATCAGTGCGACAGGGTTCTACACAGATACGCAGTATTTT
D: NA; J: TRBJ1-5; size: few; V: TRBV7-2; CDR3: CASREGDGNQPQHF; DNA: TGTGCCAGCAGAGAGGGGGACGGCAATCAGCCCCAGCATTTT
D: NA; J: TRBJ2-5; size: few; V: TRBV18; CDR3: CASSPRLGESQYF; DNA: TGTGCCAGCTCACCGAGGCTTGGAGAGTCCCAGTACTTC
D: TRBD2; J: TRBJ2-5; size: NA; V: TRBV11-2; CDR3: CASRRTSGTEETQYF; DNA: TGTGCCAGCAGACGGACTAGCGGGACGGAAGAGACCCAGTACTTC
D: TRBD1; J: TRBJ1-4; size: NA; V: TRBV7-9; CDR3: CASSGTGAGKLFF; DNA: TGTGCCAGCAGCGGGACAGGGGCCGGGAAACTGTTTTTT
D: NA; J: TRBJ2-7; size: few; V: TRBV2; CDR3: CASRETGPYEQYF; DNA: TGTGCCAGCAGAGAAACAGGTCCCTACGAGCAGTACTTC
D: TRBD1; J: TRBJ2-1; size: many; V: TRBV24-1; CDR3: CATSRDRDGEQFF; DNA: TGTGCCACGAGCCGGGACAGGGATGGTGAGCAGTTCTTC
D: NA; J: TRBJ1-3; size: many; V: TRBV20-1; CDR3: CSAQDTGNTIYF; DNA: TGCAGTGCCCAAGACACTGGAAACACCATATATTTT
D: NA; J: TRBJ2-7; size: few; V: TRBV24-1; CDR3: CATSPDRSYEQYF; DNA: TGTGCCACCAGCCCGGACAGAAGCTACGAGCAGTACTTC
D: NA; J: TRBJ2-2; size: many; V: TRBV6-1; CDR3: CASNPEGLVAGELFF; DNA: TGTGCCAGCAACCCTGAGGGGCTTGTAGCCGGGGAGCTGTTTTTT
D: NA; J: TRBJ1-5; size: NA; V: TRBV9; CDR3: CASSVGGEVNQPQHF; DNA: TGTGCCAGCAGCGTAGGAGGGGAGGTGAATCAGCCCCAGCATTTT
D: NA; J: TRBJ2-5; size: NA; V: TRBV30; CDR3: CAWSPGGGLKTQYF; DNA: TGTGCCTGGAGTCCGGGTGGGGGGCTTAAGACCCAGTACTTC
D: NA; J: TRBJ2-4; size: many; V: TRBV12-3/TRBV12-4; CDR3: CASTLGPVVKNIQYF; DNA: TGTGCCAGCACTCTCGGGCCAGTAGTCAAAAACATTCAGTACTTC
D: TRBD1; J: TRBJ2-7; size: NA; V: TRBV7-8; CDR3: CVSSLGGRGTYEQYF; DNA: TGTGTCAGCAGCCTCGGCGGCAGGGGGACCTACGAGCAGTACTTC
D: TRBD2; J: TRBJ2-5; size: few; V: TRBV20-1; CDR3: CSASFRGRPQETQYF; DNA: TGCAGTGCTAGTTTCCGCGGGAGGCCACAAGAGACCCAGTACTTC
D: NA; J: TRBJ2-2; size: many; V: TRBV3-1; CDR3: CASSHPIQGAGELFF; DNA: TGTGCCAGCAGCCACCCAATACAGGGCGCCGGGGAGCTGTTTTTT
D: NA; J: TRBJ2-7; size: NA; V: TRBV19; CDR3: CASSIDIGPDSYEQYF; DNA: TGTGCCAGTAGTATAGATATTGGCCCTGATTCCTACGAGCAGTACTTC
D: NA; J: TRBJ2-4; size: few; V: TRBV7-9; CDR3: CASSPLGGVAKNIQYF; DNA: TGTGCCAGCAGCCCCCTGGGAGGAGTAGCCAAAAACATTCAGTACTTC
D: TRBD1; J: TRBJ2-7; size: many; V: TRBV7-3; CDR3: CASSLDRGYEQYF; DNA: TGTGCCAGCAGCTTAGACAGGGGCTACGAGCAGTACTTC
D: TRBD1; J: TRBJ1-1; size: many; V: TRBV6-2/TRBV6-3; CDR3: CASTWTGGNTEAFF; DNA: TGTGCCAGCACCTGGACAGGAGGGAACACTGAAGCTTTCTTT
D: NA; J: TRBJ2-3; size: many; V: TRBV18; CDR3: CASSPPGVTQYF; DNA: TGTGCCAGCTCACCACCGGGAGTTACGCAGTATTTT
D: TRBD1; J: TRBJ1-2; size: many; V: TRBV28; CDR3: CASSSSGQPRYGYTF; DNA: TGTGCCAGCAGTTCCTCGGGACAGCCTCGCTATGGCTACACCTTC
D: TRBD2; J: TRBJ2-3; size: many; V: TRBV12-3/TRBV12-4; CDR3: CASSLGGLARDTQYF; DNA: TGTGCCAGCAGTTTAGGGGGACTAGCGAGGGATACGCAGTATTTT
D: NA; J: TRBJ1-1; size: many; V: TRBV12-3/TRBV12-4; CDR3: CASSFYTQNTEAFF; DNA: TGTGCCAGCAGTTTTTACACCCAGAACACTGAAGCTTTCTTT
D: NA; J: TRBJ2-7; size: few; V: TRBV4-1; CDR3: CASSQDRSISVPYEQYF; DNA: TGCGCCAGCAGCCAAGATCGGTCGATTAGCGTACCCTACGAGCAGTACTTC
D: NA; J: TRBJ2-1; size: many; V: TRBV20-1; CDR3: CSASQAVADEQFF; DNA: TGCAGTGCTAGCCAGGCCGTTGCTGATGAGCAGTTCTTC
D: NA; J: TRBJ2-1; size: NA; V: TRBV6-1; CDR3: CASEPDYNEQFF; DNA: TGTGCCAGCGAGCCCGACTACAATGAGCAGTTCTTC